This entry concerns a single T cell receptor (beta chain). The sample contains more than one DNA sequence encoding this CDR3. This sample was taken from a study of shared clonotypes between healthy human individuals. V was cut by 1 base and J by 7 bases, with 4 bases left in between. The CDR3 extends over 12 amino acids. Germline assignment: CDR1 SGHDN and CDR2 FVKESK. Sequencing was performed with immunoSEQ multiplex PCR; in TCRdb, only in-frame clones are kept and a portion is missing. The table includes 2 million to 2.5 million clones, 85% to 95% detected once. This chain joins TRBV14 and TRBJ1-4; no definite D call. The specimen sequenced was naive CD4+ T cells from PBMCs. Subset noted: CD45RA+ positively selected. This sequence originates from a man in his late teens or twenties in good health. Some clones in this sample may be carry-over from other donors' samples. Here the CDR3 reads CASSQVGEKLFF. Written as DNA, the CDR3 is TGTGCCAGCAGCCAAGTGGGTGAAAAACTGTTTTTT.